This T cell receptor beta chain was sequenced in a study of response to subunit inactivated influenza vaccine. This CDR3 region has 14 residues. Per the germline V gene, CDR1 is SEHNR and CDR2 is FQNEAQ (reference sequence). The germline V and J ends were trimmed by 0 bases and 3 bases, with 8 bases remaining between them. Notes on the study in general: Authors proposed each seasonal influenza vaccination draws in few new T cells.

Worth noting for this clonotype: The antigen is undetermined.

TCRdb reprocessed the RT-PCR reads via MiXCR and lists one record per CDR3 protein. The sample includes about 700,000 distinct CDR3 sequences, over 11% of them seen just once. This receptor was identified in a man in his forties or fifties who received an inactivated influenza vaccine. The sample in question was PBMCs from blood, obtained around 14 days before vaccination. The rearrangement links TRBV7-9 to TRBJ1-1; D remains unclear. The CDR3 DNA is TGTGCCAGCAGCTTAGCGGTGGGGTACACTGAAGCTTTCTTT. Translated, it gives CASSLAVGYTEAFF.